The 29 T cell receptor beta chains given below trace back to one sample, sequenced in a study of T cell responses to AZD1222 COVID-19 vaccine listed by TCRdb under 2021. In the paper's terms, the time point label means: baseline before first vaccination. The library came from the immunoSEQ multiplex PCR assay. TCRdb carries this immuneACCESS record with in-frame sequences only. Its versions omit some clonotypes, under half of them owing to an unresolved V gene in the studies checked, with the rest unexplained. Within this sample are 110,000 to 150,000 clones, with more than 90% of them counted one time only. Approximately 1.5% of the sample is taken by the ten largest. This specimen was peripheral blood, taken on day 0 of AZD1222 vaccination. The receptors originated from an adult in good health.

The rearrangement joins TRBV4-1 to TRBJ1-2; D gene unclear. Germline V gives CDR1 MGHRA, CDR2 YSYEKL. Deletions cut 4 bases from V and 2 bases from J, with 11 bases between. The CDR3 has 14 residues. CDR3 nucleotide sequence: TGCGCCAGCAGCCGGGCCTATGGGAACTATGGCTACACCTTC. Its translation: CASSRAYGNYGYTF.

This chain connects TRBV25-1 to TRBJ2-2, with 11 bases matching TRBD2. This CDR3 spans 17 amino acids. V gave up 5 bases and J gave up 9 bases; unmatched junction bases: 14. Germline V gene lookup returns CDR1 MGHDK and CDR2 SYGVNS. The CDR3 is CASSPQTGTSGNRELFF. CDR3 DNA sequence: TGTGCCAGCAGTCCACAAACCGGGACTAGCGGTAATCGGGAGCTGTTTTTT. The complete variable domain, with remaining parts taken from reference TRBV25-1 and TRBJ2-2, reads EADIYQTPRYLVIGTGKKITLECSQTMGHDKMYWYQQDPGMELHLIHYSYGVNSTEKGDLSSESTVSRIRTEHFPLTLESARPSHTSQYLCASSPQTGTSGNRELFFGEGSRLTVL.

This clone was seen more than once but under ten times. The gene calls are TRBV5-4 and TRBJ2-1; the match to TRBD1 covers 7 bases. Germline values: CDR1 SGHNT, CDR2 YYREEE (reference sequence). The J segment lost 3 bases and the V segment lost 0 bases, leaving 3 bases of the junction unmatched. CDR3 length equals 15 residues. CDR3 in amino acids: CASSLDRGSYNEQFF. The DNA for the CDR3 is TGTGCCAGCAGCTTGGACAGGGGAAGCTACAATGAGCAGTTCTTC.

The CDR3 nucleotides are TGTGCCAGCAGTCCCGATCGAGTTGGGGAAAAACTGTTTTTT. Its protein is CASSPDRVGEKLFF. The chain couples TRBV27 to TRBJ1-4; no reliable D call. V lost 5 bases and J 8 bases, leaving 15 bases between the germline ends. The CDR3 extends over 14 amino acids. Germline V CDR1 and CDR2: MNHEY, SMNVEV (reference sequence). Combining the CDR3 with reference TRBV27 and TRBJ1-4 gives the whole variable domain EAQVTQNPRYLITVTGKKLTVTCSQNMNHEYMSWYRQDPGLGLRQIYYSMNVEVTDKGDVPEGYKVSRKEKRNFPLILESPSPNQTSLYFCASSPDRVGEKLFFGSGTQLSVL.

J is TRBJ2-1 and V is TRBV5-5; 8 bases are shared with TRBD2. The CDR3 covers 14 residues. With 0 bases clipped from V and 7 bases from J, the junction kept 3 bases outside the gene matches. Germline V gene sequence: CDR1 SGHKS, CDR2 YYEKEE (reference sequence). CDR3 nucleotides: TGTGCCAGCAGCTTGGAAGGACTAGCAAATGAGCAGTTCTTC. Translation: CASSLEGLANEQFF.

This sequence joins TRBV20-1 and TRBJ1-1; D is perhaps TRBD1 (5 bases). The CDR3 sequence is 13 residues long. Trimming shortened V by 3 bases and J by 3 bases, and 11 bases separated the two germline ends. From germline, CDR1 is DFQATT and CDR2 SNEGSKA (reference sequence). CDR3 in DNA: TGCAGTGCTAGTCCAACAGGTTACACTGAAGCTTTCTTT. Translating it yields CSASPTGYTEAFF.

This chain uses TRBV28 with TRBJ1-3, with unresolved D. The CDR3 is 16 amino acids. Trimming took off 6 bases at V and 2 bases at J, with 17 bases between the two ends. Germline V gene data show CDR1 as MDHEN and CDR2 as SYDVKM. CDR3 nucleotide sequence: TGTGCCAGCAGCCCTCCCCCGGACGGTCCTGGAAACACCATATATTTT. Translation gives CASSPPPDGPGNTIYF.

The chain joins TRBV7-3 to TRBJ1-6; a weak D match, TRBD1 (6 bases). CDR1 and CDR2 (germline): SGHTA, FQGTGA. This CDR3 is 15 amino acids long. Trimming removed 4 bases at V and 6 bases at J, with 13 bases between. The CDR3 sequence: CASSSTGGRNSPLHF. CDR3 nucleotides: TGTGCCAGCAGCTCTACGGGGGGCCGTAATTCACCCCTCCACTTT.

V is TRBV5-5 and J is TRBJ2-7; a possible D gene is TRBD1 (6 bases). CDR3 length: 15 amino acids. Between the trimmed V and J ends, which lost 4 bases and 6 bases, there was a span of 20 bases. In germline, CDR1 is SGHKS, CDR2 YYEKEE (reference sequence). The chain's CDR3 is CASSPYRAYTGEQYF. The CDR3 DNA follows: TGTGCCAGCAGCCCATACAGGGCTTATACGGGCGAGCAGTACTTC. Full variable domain (outside the CDR3, taken from reference TRBV5-5 and TRBJ2-7): DAGVTQSPTHLIKTRGQQVTLRCSPISGHKSVSWYQQVLGQGPQFIFQYYEKEERGRGNFPDRFSARQFPNYSSELNVNALLLGDSALYLCASSPYRAYTGEQYFGPGTRLTVT.

This clone was observed a few times. The gene calls are TRBV30 and TRBJ2-7; no clear D. The germline V gene has CDR1 GTSNPN and CDR2 SVGIG (reference sequence). This CDR3 spans 12 amino acids. Trimming stripped 5 bases from V and 6 bases from J, with 14 bases between. In DNA, the CDR3 is TGTGCCTGGTCCCCCCAGTTCTCCGAGCAGTACTTC. This encodes CAWSPQFSEQYF.

The genes are TRBV19 and TRBJ2-1, with 7 nucleotides matching TRBD1. The germline V gene has CDR1 LNHDA and CDR2 SQIVND (reference sequence). This CDR3 region has 14 residues. J gave up 4 bases and V 1 base, and 1 base lay outside the gene matches. CDR3 nucleotides: TGTGCCAGTAGTATAGGACAGGGATACAATGAGCAGTTCTTC. This codes for CASSIGQGYNEQFF.

The chain couples TRBV19 to TRBJ1-1; D not resolved. CDR3 length: 13 residues. The germline V gene has CDR1 LNHDA and CDR2 SQIVND (reference sequence). Trimming cost V 8 bases and J 1 base, with 11 bases left between them. DNA for the CDR3: TGTGCCAGTCGCTTGGTCGCGAACACTGAAGCTTTCTTT. It codes for CASRLVANTEAFF. Combining the CDR3 with reference TRBV19 and TRBJ1-1 gives the whole variable domain DGGITQSPKYLFRKEGQNVTLSCEQNLNHDAMYWYRQDPGQGLRLIYYSQIVNDFQKGDIAEGYSVSREKKESFPLTVTSAQKNPTAFYLCASRLVANTEAFFGQGTRLTVV.

The chain recombines TRBV7-8 with TRBJ1-1; D uncertain. Deletions cut 3 bases from V and 2 bases from J, with 7 bases between. Per germline, CDR1 SGHVS and CDR2 FQNEAQ. The CDR3 spans 13 residues. CDR3 in DNA: TGTGCCAGCAGCTTGCTTCAAAACACTGAAGCTTTCTTT. This gives the protein CASSLLQNTEAFF.

The chain recombines TRBV24-1 with TRBJ1-2, with D perhaps matching TRBD1 (6 bases). The CDR3 has 13 residues. Trimming left V 4 bases short and J 5 bases short, with 10 bases between. Germline loops: CDR1 KGHDR, CDR2 SFDVKD. The CDR3 is CATSDPTGYGYTF. CDR3 bases: TGTGCCACCAGTGACCCGACAGGATATGGCTACACCTTC.

Only one count was recorded for this clone. The chain couples TRBV30 to TRBJ1-3; D ambiguous. The ends were cut back, 1 base at V and 2 bases at J, with 6 bases in the middle. Germline CDR1 and CDR2: GTSNPN and SVGIG (reference sequence). CDR3 length: 13 residues. CDR3 region: CAWSESAGNTIYF. DNA for the CDR3: TGTGCCTGGAGTGAAAGCGCTGGAAACACCATATATTTT. Drawing the rest from reference TRBV30 and TRBJ1-3, the complete variable domain is SQTIHQWPATLVQPVGSPLSLECTVEGTSNPNLYWYRQAAGRGLQLLFYSVGIGQISSEVPQNLSASRPQDRQFILSSKKLLLSDSGFYLCAWSESAGNTIYFGEGSWLTVV.

The V and J genes are TRBV3-1 (or the pseudogene TRBV3-2) and TRBJ2-7; 9 bases are a match to TRBD2. Germline V lookup: CDR1 LGHDT, CDR2 YNNKEL (reference sequence). V dropped 7 bases and J dropped 0; count of bases not matched to a gene: 4. This CDR3 region has 14 residues. Here the CDR3 reads CASNLAGASYEQYF. In DNA form, the CDR3 reads TGTGCCAGCAACTTAGCGGGAGCCTCCTACGAGCAGTACTTC.

The CDR3 spells CASSQENRLLNIQYF. The DNA for the CDR3 is TGCGCCAGCAGCCAAGAGAACCGCCTCTTAAACATTCAGTACTTC. The chain is built from TRBV4-1 and TRBJ2-4; D not resolved. CDR1 is MGHRA and CDR2 is YSYEKL in the germline V gene. The CDR3 length is 15 residues. The V end lost 0 bases, the J end lost 6 bases, and 12 bases lay between the germline ends.

The chain joins TRBV27 to TRBJ2-1, with 11 bases fitting TRBD2. V was clipped by 3 bases and J by 2 bases; unmatched bases: 3. The CDR3 has 16 residues. Germline loops: CDR1 MNHEY, CDR2 SMNVEV (reference sequence). The CDR3 sequence is CASSFSSGRPYNEQFF. The CDR3 nucleotides are TGTGCCAGCAGTTTTTCTAGCGGGAGGCCCTACAATGAGCAGTTCTTC.

The chain couples TRBV5-1 to TRBJ2-7, with no clear D. Germline CDR1 reads SGHRS; CDR2 reads YFSETQ. This CDR3 is built from 13 residues. Between the trimmed V and J ends, which lost 3 bases and 0 bases, there was a span of 7 bases. The DNA of the CDR3 is TGCGCCAGCAGCTCGGGCAGCTCCTACGAGCAGTACTTC. This sequence encodes CASSSGSSYEQYF.

This chain connects TRBV5-6 to TRBJ2-7; maybe TRBD1 (5 bases). The CDR3 loop spans 11 amino acids. Germline CDR1 SGHDT, CDR2 YYEEEE. V shed 4 bases and J shed 8 bases, with 10 bases lying between them. CDR3: CASSLTEKQYF. Here the CDR3 DNA reads TGTGCCAGCAGCCTGACAGAAAAGCAGTACTTC.

This chain connects TRBV13 to TRBJ1-2; 8 bases line up with TRBD1. V lost 5 bases and J lost 1; bases outside the gene matches: 9. Germline values: CDR1 PRHDT, CDR2 FYEKMQ (reference sequence). The CDR3 is made up of 16 amino acids. In nucleotides, the CDR3 is TGTGCCAGCAGCCCTTGGACAGGGCCTGATAACTATGGCTACACCTTC. It is translated as CASSPWTGPDNYGYTF. Variable domain in full (rest from reference TRBV13 and TRBJ1-2): AAGVIQSPRHLIKEKRETATLKCYPIPRHDTVYWYQQGPGQDPQFLISFYEKMQSDKGSIPDRFSAQQFSDYHSELNMSSLELGDSALYFCASSPWTGPDNYGYTFGSGTRLTVV.

The chain carries TRBV9 and TRBJ1-1, with D tentatively TRBD1 (5 bases). V was cut by 0 bases and J by 3 bases, with 12 bases left in between. CDR1 SGDLS and CDR2 YYNGEE come from the germline V gene. The CDR3 covers 15 residues. The chain's CDR3 is CASSVEGRADTEAFF. The CDR3 bases are TGTGCCAGCAGCGTAGAGGGCAGGGCGGACACTGAAGCTTTCTTT.

V gene TRBV21-1 combines with J gene TRBJ2-3; the table's D call, TRBD2, was not checked against the DNA. TRBV21-1 is an annotated pseudogene. This CDR3 spans 16 amino acids. CDR3 protein: CASSKAPSESTDTQYF. The CDR3 coding sequence is TGTGCCAGCAGCAAAGCCCCTAGCGAGAGCACAGATACGCAGTATTTT.

J is TRBJ1-2 and V is TRBV28; the match to TRBD1 covers 9 bases. Germline V gene lookup returns CDR1 MDHEN and CDR2 SYDVKM. There are 15 residues in the CDR3. V lost 6 bases, J lost 7 bases, and 12 bases stayed unmatched. The CDR3 loop is CASSKTGGPSGGYTF. Here the CDR3 DNA reads TGTGCCAGCAGCAAAACAGGGGGCCCCTCGGGTGGCTACACCTTC.

The V call is TRBV7-9, the J call TRBJ1-4; TRBD1 matches 12 bases. Germline CDR1 SEHNR, CDR2 FQNEAQ (reference sequence). This CDR3 is 14 amino acids long. V lost 5 bases to trimming and J lost 8 bases; unmatched junction nucleotides: 3. The CDR3 is CASSPGQGAEKLFF. The DNA of the CDR3 is TGTGCCAGCAGCCCGGGACAGGGGGCGGAAAAACTGTTTTTT. Together with reference TRBV7-9 and TRBJ1-4, the CDR3 gives the full variable domain: DTGVSQNPRHKITKRGQNVTFRCDPISEHNRLYWYRQTLGQGPEFLTYFQNEAQLEKSRLLSDRFSAERPKGSFSTLEIQRTEQGDSAMYLCASSPGQGAEKLFFGSGTQLSVL.

The chain links TRBV4-1 to TRBJ1-5, with 8 bases fitting TRBD1. V was pared by 1 base and J by 5 bases, with 1 base of the junction left unmatched. Germline CDR1 reads MGHRA; CDR2 reads YSYEKL. The CDR3 is made up of 14 amino acids. In DNA, the CDR3 is TGCGCCAGCAGCCAAGGGACAGGGTATCAGCCCCAGCATTTT. Translated: CASSQGTGYQPQHF.

The chain employs TRBV6-5 and TRBJ1-5; no definite D call. Germline values: CDR1 MNHEY, CDR2 SVGAGI. The V end lost 7 bases, the J end lost 6 bases, and 13 bases lay between the germline ends. This CDR3 has 13 residues. The CDR3 loop is CASTLDRSQPQHF. CDR3 DNA sequence: TGTGCCAGCACTCTCGATCGTAGTCAGCCCCAGCATTTT.

This rearrangement joins TRBV28 to TRBJ2-5; D remains ambiguous. Per the germline V gene, CDR1 is MDHEN and CDR2 is SYDVKM. The V end lost 5 bases, the J end lost 4 bases, and 17 bases lay between the germline ends. The CDR3 length is 15 residues. The CDR3, as DNA: TGTGCCAGCAGTCCCTCCTTTGTGGAGAGAGAGACCCAGTACTTC. It is translated as CASSPSFVERETQYF.

The chain has TRBV6-2 or TRBV6-3 and TRBJ2-7; TRBD2 matches at 15 bases. The CDR3 consists of 18 residues. Germline V gene lookup returns CDR1 MNHEY and CDR2 SVGEGT. V lost 2 bases and J lost 4; bases outside the gene matches: 9. The CDR3 protein is CASSYGGLAGGLKYEQYF. The DNA of the CDR3 is TGTGCCAGCAGTTACGGCGGACTAGCGGGAGGGCTAAAATACGAGCAGTACTTC.